This T cell receptor beta chain was retrieved from a study of CXCR3-negative and CXCR3-positive naive CD8 T cells. The CD45RO-CCR7+CD27+CD95- phenotype denoted naive CD8+ T cells. This CDR3 contains 15 residues. Germline V lookup: CDR1 MNHEY, CDR2 SVGEGT. The TRB libraries of cDNA were built by UMI-labeled 5' RACE. One entry per CDR3 protein, without DNA, is what TCRdb gives after re-calling the 5' RACE reads. The table gives about 62,000 distinct CDR3 sequences; the top ten clones make up about 4.5% of it. The material sequenced was naive CXCR3- CD8+ T cells from blood. Documented subset: CD45RO-CCR7+CD27+CD95- naive CD8+ T cells lacking CXCR3 (TNR3-). This chain connects TRBV6-2 or TRBV6-3 to TRBJ2-7; TCRdb picks TRBD1, but there is no DNA to check that call. The clonotype originates from a human donor in good health. Some clones in this sample may be carry-over from other donors' samples. The CDR3 spells CASSYSIQGRDEQYF.